What follows is one T cell receptor (beta chain) and its context. This clone was picked up a small number of times. Its antigen is currently not known. Per-base qualities were not stored, and no clone one base away is much larger. The sample originates from a study of blood T cell repertoires in COVID-19 (dated by TCRdb to the early 2020s). The study in broad terms: Samples covering the acute and convalescent phases of COVID-19 were provided by collaborators in the United States, Italy and Spain. Subjects who had been exposed to COVID-19, were actively infected with it, or had recovered from it provided the deeply sampled blood TCRbeta repertoires that made up the dataset. Where available, HLA class I and class II types were taken from metadata supplied by the sample provider and were not determined by assay-based typing. Samples came from the ongoing ImmuneRACE study (first 160 participants) plus 1,254 subjects from 6 global collaborators. A de-identified subject ID, COVID-19 status, age in years and sex were almost always included in the sample metadata. The repertoires were released in a freely available public database meant as a resource for research on the immune response to SARS-CoV-2. The prospective study material was composed of cDNA or gDNA derived from T cells, B-cell-depleted T cells, or PBMCs.

The CDR3, from cysteine to phenylalanine, totals 11 residues. Kept here is only the CDR3 DNA, which spans 33 bases and is read in frame from base 1. CDR1 and CDR2 are drawn from the germline V gene: SGHDT, YYEEEE. The germline ends are 9 bases apart after V is trimmed by 2 bases and J by 10 bases. Overall study outcomes, separate from this receptor: How much clinical and demographic metadata was included differed by source and by participant, and the metadata was provided uncurated.

The immunoSEQ Assay, a bias-controlled multiplex PCR, was used to amplify TCRbeta CDR3 regions from genomic DNA. Concerning the study's data processing: Within the assay, amplification of reference gene primers was used to estimate how many nucleated cells each sample contained. To quantify the absolute abundance of each unique TCRbeta CDR3 rearrangement, sequence reads were collapsed and filtered. For each sample, productive Simpson clonality was calculated as the square root of Simpson's diversity index across productive rearrangements. TCRdb holds this immuneACCESS table with in-frame rearrangements only. Some clones are missing; in checked studies, unresolved V genes explain under half, and the rest has no known cause. V, J and clone size reflect that table, while D and trimming were determined from the DNA. The sample includes some 300,000 clones, with around 84% observed a single time. Together, the top ten hold 3.5% to 5% of the sample.

Enrolling through a virtual design, the prospective study's participants ranged in age from about 18 to 100 years and lived across 24 United States geographic areas. In the prospective study, cohorts were assigned on the basis of participant-reported clinical history obtained from a screening survey and a study questionnaire. ImmuneRACE Cohort 3 recovered participants were defined by two consecutive negative NP/OP PCR tests, healthcare professional clearance, or symptom resolution. Each participant in the prospective study had whole blood, serum and a nasopharyngeal or oropharyngeal swab collected by mobile phlebotomists. Over a 2-month period, participants in the prospective study had the option of providing additional blood draws and questionnaires. Before DNA extraction, blood samples from the prospective study were shipped at room temperature or frozen.

The clonotype comes from a man under 40 who had recovered from COVID-19. The sequence is built from TRBV5-6 and TRBJ1-2, with the D gene uncertain. Sample: PBMCs or T cells enriched from blood (not recorded which). The nucleotide sequence reads as follows: TGTGCCAGCAGCTTTATTTCGGTCTACACCTTC. Its translation reads: CASSFISVYTF.